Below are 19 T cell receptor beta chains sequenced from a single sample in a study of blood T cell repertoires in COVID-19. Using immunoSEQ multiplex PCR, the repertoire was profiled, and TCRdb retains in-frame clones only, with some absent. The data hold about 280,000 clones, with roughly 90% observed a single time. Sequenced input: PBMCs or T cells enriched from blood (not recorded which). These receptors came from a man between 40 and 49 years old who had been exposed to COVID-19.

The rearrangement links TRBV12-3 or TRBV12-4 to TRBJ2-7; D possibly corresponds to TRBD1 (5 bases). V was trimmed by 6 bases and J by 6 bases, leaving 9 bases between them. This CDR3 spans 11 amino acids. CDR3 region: CASRLGREQYF. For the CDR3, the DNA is TGTGCCAGCAGGTTGGGGCGCGAGCAGTACTTC.

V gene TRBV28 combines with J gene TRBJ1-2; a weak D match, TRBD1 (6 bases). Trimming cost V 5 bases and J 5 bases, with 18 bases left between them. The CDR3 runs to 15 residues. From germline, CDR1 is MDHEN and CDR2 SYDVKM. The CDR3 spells CASSPRSRTVYGYTF. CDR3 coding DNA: TGTGCCAGCAGTCCCCGATCGCGGACAGTTTATGGCTACACCTTC.

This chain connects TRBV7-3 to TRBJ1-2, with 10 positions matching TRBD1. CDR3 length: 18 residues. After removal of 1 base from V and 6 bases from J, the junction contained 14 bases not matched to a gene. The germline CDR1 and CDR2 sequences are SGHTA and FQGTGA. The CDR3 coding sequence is TGTGCCAGCAGCTTAAGTCCAACGCCGGGACAGGGGAATAATGGCTACACCTTC. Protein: CASSLSPTPGQGNNGYTF.

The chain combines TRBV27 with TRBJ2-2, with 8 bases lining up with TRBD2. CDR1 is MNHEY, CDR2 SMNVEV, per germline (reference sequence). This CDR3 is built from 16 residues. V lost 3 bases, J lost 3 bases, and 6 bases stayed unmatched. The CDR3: CASSFRSGSHTGELFF. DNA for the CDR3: TGTGCCAGCAGTTTCAGAAGCGGGAGTCACACCGGGGAGCTGTTTTTT.

Here the CDR3 reads CASSTGGLNTEAFF. The CDR3 DNA sequence: TGTGCCAGTAGTACAGGGGGCTTGAACACTGAAGCTTTCTTT. This sequence joins TRBV19 and TRBJ1-1; 8 nucleotides match TRBD1. The ends lost 4 bases at V and 0 bases at J; junction bases unmatched: 1. The CDR3 runs 14 residues. The germline V gene encodes CDR1 LNHDA and CDR2 SQIVND (reference sequence).

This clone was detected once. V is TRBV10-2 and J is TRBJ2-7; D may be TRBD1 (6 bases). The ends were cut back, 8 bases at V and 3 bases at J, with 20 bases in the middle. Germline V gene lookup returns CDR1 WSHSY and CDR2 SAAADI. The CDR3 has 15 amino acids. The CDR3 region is CASLRGWDTDYEQYF. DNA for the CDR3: TGCGCCAGCCTTCGGGGCTGGGACACCGACTACGAGCAGTACTTC.

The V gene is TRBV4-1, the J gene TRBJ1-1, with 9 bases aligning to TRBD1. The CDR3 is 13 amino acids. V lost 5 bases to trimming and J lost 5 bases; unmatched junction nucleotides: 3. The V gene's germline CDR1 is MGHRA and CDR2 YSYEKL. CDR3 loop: CASSWTGVTEAFF. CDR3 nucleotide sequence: TGCGCCAGCAGCTGGACAGGGGTGACTGAAGCTTTCTTT.

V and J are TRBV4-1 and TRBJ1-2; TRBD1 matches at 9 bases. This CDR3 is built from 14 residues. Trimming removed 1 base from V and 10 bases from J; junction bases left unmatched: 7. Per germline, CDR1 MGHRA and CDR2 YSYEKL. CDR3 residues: CASSQVPDRGPYTF. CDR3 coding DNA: TGCGCCAGCAGCCAAGTCCCGGACAGGGGTCCCTACACCTTC.

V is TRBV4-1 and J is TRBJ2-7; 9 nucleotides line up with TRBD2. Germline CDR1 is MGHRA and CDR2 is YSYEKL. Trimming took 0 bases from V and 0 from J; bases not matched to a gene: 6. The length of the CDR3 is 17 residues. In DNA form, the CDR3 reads TGCGCCAGCAGCCAAGAAGTCAGCGGGAGGTTCTCCTACGAGCAGTACTTC. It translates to CASSQEVSGRFSYEQYF.

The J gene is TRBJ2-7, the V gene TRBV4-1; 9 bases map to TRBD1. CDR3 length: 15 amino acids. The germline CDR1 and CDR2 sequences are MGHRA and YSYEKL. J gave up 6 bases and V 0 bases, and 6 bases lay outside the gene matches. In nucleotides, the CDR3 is TGCGCCAGCAGCCAAGAACCGGACAGGGGTCTCGAGCAGTACTTC. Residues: CASSQEPDRGLEQYF.

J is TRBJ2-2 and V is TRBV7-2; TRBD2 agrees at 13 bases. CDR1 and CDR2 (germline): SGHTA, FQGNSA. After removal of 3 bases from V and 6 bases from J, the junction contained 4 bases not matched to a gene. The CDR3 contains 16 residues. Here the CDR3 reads CASSFRLAGGPGELFF. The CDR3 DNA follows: TGTGCCAGCAGCTTCCGACTAGCGGGAGGCCCCGGGGAGCTGTTTTTT.

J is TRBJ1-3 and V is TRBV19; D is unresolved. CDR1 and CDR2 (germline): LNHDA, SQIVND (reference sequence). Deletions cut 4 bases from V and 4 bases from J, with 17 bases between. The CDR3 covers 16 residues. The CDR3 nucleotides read TGTGCCAGTAGTACCGACGATATTGAGGTCGGAAACACCATATATTTT. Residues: CASSTDDIEVGNTIYF.

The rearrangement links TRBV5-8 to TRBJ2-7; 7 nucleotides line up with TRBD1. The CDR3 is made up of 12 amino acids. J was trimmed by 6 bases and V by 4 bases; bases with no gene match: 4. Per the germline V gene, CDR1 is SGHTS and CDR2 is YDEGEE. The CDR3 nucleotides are TGTGCCAGCAGCCCGACAGGGCCCGAGCAGTACTTC. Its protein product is CASSPTGPEQYF. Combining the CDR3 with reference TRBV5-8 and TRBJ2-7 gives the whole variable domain EAGVTQSPTHLIKTRGQQATLRCSPISGHTSVYWYQQALGLGLQFLLWYDEGEERNRGNFPPRFSGRQFPNYSSELNVNALELEDSALYLCASSPTGPEQYFGPGTRLTVT.

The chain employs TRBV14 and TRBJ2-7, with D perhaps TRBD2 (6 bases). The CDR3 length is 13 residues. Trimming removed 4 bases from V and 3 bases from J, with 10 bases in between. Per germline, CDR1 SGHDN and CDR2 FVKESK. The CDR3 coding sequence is TGTGCCAGCAGCCTTCCGGGACTCTACGAGCAGTACTTC. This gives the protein CASSLPGLYEQYF.

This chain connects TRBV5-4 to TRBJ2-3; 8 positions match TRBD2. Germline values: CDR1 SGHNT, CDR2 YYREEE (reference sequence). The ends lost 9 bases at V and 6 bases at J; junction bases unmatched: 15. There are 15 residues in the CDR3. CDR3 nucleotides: TGTGCCATGCGGGGGGTCGGGGGGCTTGCGGATACGCAGTATTTT. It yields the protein CAMRGVGGLADTQYF.

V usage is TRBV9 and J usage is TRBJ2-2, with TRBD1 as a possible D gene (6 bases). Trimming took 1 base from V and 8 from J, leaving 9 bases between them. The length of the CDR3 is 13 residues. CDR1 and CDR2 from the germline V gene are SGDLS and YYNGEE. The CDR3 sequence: CASSVSGAGELFF. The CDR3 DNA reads TGTGCCAGCAGCGTATCAGGGGCGGGGGAGCTGTTTTTT.

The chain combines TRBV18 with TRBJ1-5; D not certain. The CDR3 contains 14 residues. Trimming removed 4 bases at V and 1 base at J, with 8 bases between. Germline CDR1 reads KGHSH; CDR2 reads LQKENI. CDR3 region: CASSRSTSNQPQHF. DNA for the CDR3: TGTGCCAGCTCACGGAGTACCAGCAATCAGCCCCAGCATTTT.

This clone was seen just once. CDR3 nucleotide sequence: TGTGCCAGCAGCTTACTAGAGCGGCCACAGCAGTTCTTC. It specifies CASSLLERPQQFF. The chain links TRBV2 to TRBJ2-1, with a tentative D call TRBD2 (5 bases). The CDR3 runs 13 residues. The germline CDR1 and CDR2 sequences are SNHLY and FYNNEI. Trimming pared 6 bases from V and 11 bases from J, leaving 17 bases between.

CDR3 sequence reads: CASTPKAGPSYEQYF. CDR3 nucleotide sequence: TGTGCCAGCACCCCTAAAGCGGGACCCTCCTACGAGCAGTACTTC. The V gene is TRBV27, the J gene TRBJ2-7; TRBD2 aligns across 7 bases. The CDR3 extends over 15 amino acids. Germline lookup yields CDR1 MNHEY and CDR2 SMNVEV (reference sequence). Losses at the gene ends were 7 bases for V and 0 bases for J; bases not matched to a gene: 9.